The 5 T cell receptor beta chains listed next were all sequenced from one sample in a study of cytomegalovirus exposure and HLA in healthy donors. The PCR made use of 60 Vbeta and 13 Jbeta primers. Using immunoSEQ multiplex PCR, the repertoire was profiled, and TCRdb retains in-frame clones only, with some absent. This sample has 150,000 to 200,000 clones, with approximately 67% found just once. Sequences were obtained from PBMCs. These receptors originate from a woman aged 18-29 years in good health and CMV-seropositive.

This clone was found a few times. The chain employs TRBV5-1 and TRBJ2-3; 8 bases line up with TRBD2. V dropped 3 bases and J dropped 5; count of bases not matched to a gene: 5. This CDR3 has 14 amino acids. Germline CDR1 SGHRS, CDR2 YFSETQ. The CDR3 DNA reads TGCGCCAGCAGCTCCCGGGGGGGGCGAGATACGCAGTATTTT. It codes for CASSSRGGRDTQYF.

The chain uses TRBV25-1 and TRBJ1-1; D may be TRBD1 (6 bases). Deletions cut 1 base from V and 0 bases from J, with 18 bases between. The germline gives CDR1 MGHDK, CDR2 SYGVNS. CDR3 length: 18 amino acids. The DNA for the CDR3 is TGTGCCAGCAGTGAATCGCACAGGGTGGCTGTCATGAACACTGAAGCTTTCTTT. Translated, it gives CASSESHRVAVMNTEAFF.

The chain combines TRBV4-2 with TRBJ1-1; 7 bases line up with TRBD1. CDR3 length: 13 residues. The J segment lost 5 bases and the V segment lost 7 bases, leaving 7 bases of the junction unmatched. Germline V CDR1 and CDR2: LGHNA, YNFKEQ. The CDR3 protein is CASTTGVFTEAFF. DNA for the CDR3: TGTGCCAGCACAACAGGGGTTTTTACTGAAGCTTTCTTT.

On this clone itself: The junction does not match germline at one end; this may be a read error. V usage is TRBV7-7 and J usage is TRBJ2-3; 8 bases line up with TRBD2. CDR1 is SSHAT, CDR2 FNYEAQ, per germline (reference sequence). The CDR3 runs to 13 residues. DNA for the CDR3: TGTGCTAGCAGCCCGGGGGGGGTGGATACGCAGTATTTT. Translated: CASSPGGVDTQYF.

This clone showed up just a few times. CDR3 residues: CASSVGIGGEAFF. In nucleotides, the CDR3 is TGTGCCAGCAGCGTAGGAATAGGGGGTGAAGCTTTCTTT. The rearrangement joins TRBV9 to TRBJ1-1; D possibly corresponds to TRBD1 (6 bases). Trimming left V 0 bases short and J 7 bases short, with 10 bases between. The CDR3 runs to 13 residues. Germline V gene data show CDR1 as SGDLS and CDR2 as YYNGEE.